The 15 T cell receptor beta chains below were found in one sample sequenced in a study of response to subunit inactivated influenza vaccine. TCRdb reprocessed the RT-PCR reads with MiXCR, giving one entry per CDR3 protein. Of roughly 570,000 distinct CDR3 sequences in the sample, 11% to 15% are singletons; the top ten hold over 8.5%. The material was PBMCs from blood, obtained roughly 12 days after vaccination. Every receptor here comes from a man aged 45 to 65 who received an inactivated influenza vaccine.

In its sample, this clonotype was seen many times. The gene calls are TRBV4-3 and TRBJ2-3, with 8 bases that match TRBD2. The ends lost 3 bases at V and 3 bases at J; junction bases unmatched: 5. The CDR3 extends over 15 amino acids. Germline V gene lookup returns CDR1 LGHNA and CDR2 YSLEER. The DNA of the CDR3 is TGCGCCAGCAGCCAGATAGCGGGGATAACAGATACGCAGTATTTT. It translates to CASSQIAGITDTQYF.

V gene TRBV5-1 combines with J gene TRBJ2-7; 9 nucleotides line up with TRBD1. This CDR3 comprises 15 residues. Germline CDR1 is SGHRS and CDR2 is YFSETQ. The ends lost 3 bases at V and 2 bases at J; junction bases unmatched: 6. The CDR3 DNA sequence: TGCGCCAGCAGCTGGACAGGGGCCGAACCCTACGAGCAGTACTTC. It encodes CASSWTGAEPYEQYF. The full variable domain, its missing parts supplied by reference TRBV5-1 and TRBJ2-7, is KAGVTQTPRYLIKTRGQQVTLSCSPISGHRSVSWYQQTPGQGLQFLFEYFSETQRNKGNFPGRFSGRQFSNSRSEMNVSTLELGDSALYLCASSWTGAEPYEQYFGPGTRLTVT.

The chain recombines TRBV20-1 with TRBJ2-3; the D is unclear. The V gene lost 3 bases and the J gene lost 2 bases, with 9 bases spanning the gap. The CDR3 is made up of 13 amino acids. CDR1 and CDR2 (germline): DFQATT, SNEGSKA (reference sequence). CDR3 sequence: CSARVIATDTQYF. The CDR3 region has the DNA TGCAGTGCTAGGGTTATTGCCACAGATACGCAGTATTTT.

This clonotype was recorded many times. The chain joins TRBV10-2 to TRBJ2-1; TRBD2 matches at 15 bases. This CDR3 region has 15 residues. V lost 8 bases and J lost 1; bases outside the gene matches: 0. Germline CDR1 is WSHSY and CDR2 is SAAADI. The CDR3 here is CASGLAGGSYNEQFF. CDR3 nucleotides: TGCGCCAGCGGACTAGCGGGGGGGTCCTACAATGAGCAGTTCTTC.

The chain has TRBV20-1 and TRBJ2-3; tentative D call: TRBD2 (6 bases). Germline loops: CDR1 DFQATT, CDR2 SNEGSKA (reference sequence). V was pared by 5 bases and J by 5 bases, with 20 bases between. The CDR3 runs to 15 residues. The CDR3 protein is CSAPPGAGILDTQYF. As DNA, the CDR3 is TGCAGTGCTCCCCCCGGGGCGGGAATATTAGATACGCAGTATTTT.

DNA of the CDR3: TGCGCCAGCAGCTTCGGACCGAGGACTAGCGATAATAACAATGAGCAGTTCTTC. Protein: CASSFGPRTSDNNNEQFF. The chain has TRBV5-1 and TRBJ2-1; 9 bases are shared with TRBD2. V shed 2 bases, J shed 5 bases, and the junction held 14 bases outside the gene matches. Germline V lookup: CDR1 SGHRS, CDR2 YFSETQ. The CDR3 spans 18 residues.

The J gene is TRBJ1-1, the V gene TRBV5-1, with a tentative D call TRBD1 (5 bases). CDR3 length: 11 residues. With 5 bases removed from V and 5 bases from J, the gap between germline ends came to 7 bases. Germline V CDR1 and CDR2: SGHRS, YFSETQ. For the CDR3, the DNA is TGCGCCAGCAGGAAGGGGACTGAAGCTTTCTTT. Protein sequence: CASRKGTEAFF.

The rearrangement links TRBV6-1 to TRBJ2-1; D possibly corresponds to TRBD2 (6 bases). The CDR3 spans 18 residues. Trimming removed 5 bases at V and 0 bases at J, with 20 bases between. Germline V gene lookup returns CDR1 MNHNS and CDR2 SASEGT. The CDR3 DNA reads as TGTGCCAGCAGTCTCGGGACTGCCTCATCAAGCTCCTACAATGAGCAGTTCTTC. Amino acid sequence: CASSLGTASSSSYNEQFF.

The chain uses TRBV6-1 and TRBJ2-7, with TRBD1 as a possible D gene (6 bases). Deletions cut 8 bases from V and 0 bases from J, with 17 bases between. From germline, CDR1 is MNHNS and CDR2 SASEGT. CDR3 length: 15 residues. CDR3 in amino acids: CASRPGQFNSYEQYF. The CDR3, as DNA: TGTGCCAGCCGGCCAGGACAGTTCAACTCCTACGAGCAGTACTTC.

This clonotype was counted many times. The rearrangement uses TRBV4-2 and TRBJ2-7; 8 bases map to TRBD2. The CDR3 consists of 15 residues. The V gene end was trimmed by 6 bases and the J gene end by 4 bases; junction bases not matched to a gene: 11. CDR1 is LGHNA, CDR2 YNFKEQ, per germline. In nucleotides, the CDR3 is TGTGCCAGCAGAGCGGGACTAGGCGGGTTGTACGAGCAGTACTTC. Its protein product is CASRAGLGGLYEQYF.

Ten or more counts support this clonotype. One junction end does not reproduce the germline sequence, and a read error may be involved. The V call is TRBV7-2, the J call TRBJ2-1, with 10 bases that match TRBD2. This CDR3 region has 15 residues. Germline V CDR1 and CDR2: SGHTA, FQGNSA. This CDR3 reads CASRLAGGSYNEQFF. The CDR3 DNA sequence: TGTGCCAGCAGGTTAGCGGGAGGTTCCTACAATGAGCAGTTCTTC.

This clonotype was recorded many times. This chain uses TRBV18 with TRBJ1-6, with no clear D. Germline V gene data show CDR1 as KGHSH and CDR2 as LQKENI. The CDR3 is 13 residues long. V gave up 3 bases and J gave up 10 bases, with 10 bases separating them. This chain's CDR3 is CASSPGPGSPLHF. The CDR3 DNA reads TGTGCCAGCTCACCTGGCCCCGGATCACCCCTCCACTTT.

This clonotype was counted only a few times. The chain couples TRBV7-9 to TRBJ2-1; 8 bases fit TRBD2. Germline CDR1 and CDR2: SEHNR and FQNEAQ (reference sequence). Losses at the gene ends were 5 bases for V and 8 bases for J; bases not matched to a gene: 14. This CDR3 comprises 16 residues. In DNA, the CDR3 is TGTGCCAGCAGCCCGGCCAGGACTAGCCTGGGGGATGAGCAGTTCTTC. Translating it yields CASSPARTSLGDEQFF.

The chain couples TRBV20-1 to TRBJ2-7; 10 bases align to TRBD2. CDR3 length equals 15 residues. Trimming cost V 1 base and J 4 bases; bases outside gene matches: 7. The germline V gene encodes CDR1 DFQATT and CDR2 SNEGSKA (reference sequence). CDR3 loop: CSARGKREGPYEQYF. CDR3 nucleotide sequence: TGCAGTGCTAGAGGAAAGCGGGAGGGCCCTTACGAGCAGTACTTC.

This clonotype was observed a handful of times. The chain uses TRBV18 and TRBJ2-3; D gene uncertain. The CDR3 loop spans 14 amino acids. Germline V gene sequence: CDR1 KGHSH, CDR2 LQKENI. Trimming shortened V by 0 bases and J by 4 bases, and 8 bases separated the two germline ends. The CDR3 DNA sequence: TGTGCCAGCTCACCACCGAATCGGGCAGATACGCAGTATTTT. Translating gives CASSPPNRADTQYF.